This TCR beta chain came from a study of cytomegalovirus exposure and HLA in healthy donors. This table comes from immunoSEQ multiplex PCR, and its TCRdb copy is limited to in-frame clones, with some not included. Of tens of thousands of clones listed, about 95% are singletons. The germline V gene has CDR1 SGHRS and CDR2 YFSETQ. Germline trimming cut 5 bases from V and 4 bases from J; bases unmatched to any gene: 11. CDR3 length: 16 amino acids. The TCR comes from a young man in good health and CMV-seropositive. The rearrangement joins TRBV5-1 to TRBJ2-2; 7 nucleotides line up with TRBD1. The specimen sequenced was PBMCs. The DNA for the CDR3 is TGCGCCAGCAGTAGAAGGGGGCTTCAGAGCACCGGGGAGCTGTTTTTT. Residues: CASSRRGLQSTGELFF.